One and the same sample provided the 20 T cell receptor beta chains below, sequenced in a study of OX40 agonist ivuxolimab in advanced cancers. Profiling relied on immunoSEQ multiplex PCR, and the TCRdb table lists in-frame clones only, not all of them. The data show 45,000 to 65,000 clones, with 88% seen just once and roughly 3.6% held by the top ten. Sequencing used CD4+ or CD8+ T cells sorted from blood, obtained in a trial of the OX40 agonist ivuxolimab. These receptors were collected from an adult with an advanced solid tumor such as melanoma, head and neck, liver or kidney cancer.

This clone has a handful of counts. V and J are TRBV5-4 and TRBJ2-5; the D gene is possibly TRBD1 (6 bases). Trimming took off 4 bases at V and 2 bases at J, with 18 bases between the two ends. CDR1 is SGHNT and CDR2 is YYREEE in the germline V gene (reference sequence). The CDR3 is 16 amino acids. The CDR3 reads CASSPGSGASQETQYF. The CDR3 nucleotides read TGTGCCAGCAGCCCCGGATCAGGGGCCTCTCAAGAGACCCAGTACTTC.

The chain uses TRBV1 and TRBJ2-1; the table's D call, TRBD2, has no DNA check behind it. TRBV1 is a pseudogene locus. The CDR3 loop spans 18 amino acids. This chain's CDR3 is CTSSQEGPAGETYNEQFF. The DNA of the CDR3 is TGCACCAGCAGCCAAGAGGGGCCAGCGGGAGAGACCTACAATGAGCAGTTCTTC.

This chain joins TRBV6-1 and TRBJ2-5; 7 bases map to TRBD1. Losses at the gene ends were 2 bases for V and 5 bases for J; bases not matched to a gene: 8. Germline CDR1 is MNHNS and CDR2 is SASEGT. The CDR3 extends over 15 amino acids. CDR3 residues: CASSERDSPMETQYF. The CDR3 nucleotides read TGTGCCAGCAGTGAAAGGGACAGCCCAATGGAGACCCAGTACTTC.

This sequence joins TRBV18 and TRBJ2-1; TRBD2 might be the D (6 bases). The CDR3 runs to 16 residues. V lost 1 base to trimming and J lost 8 bases, with 18 bases between them. Germline CDR1 and CDR2: KGHSH and LQKENI. As DNA, the CDR3 is TGTGCCAGCTCACCACTAAAAGGCGGGGTGGCGTATGAGCAGTTCTTC. Translating gives CASSPLKGGVAYEQFF.

V usage is TRBV7-8 and J usage is TRBJ2-2; 14 bases line up with TRBD2. Germline assignment: CDR1 SGHVS and CDR2 FQNEAQ. V was pared by 9 bases and J by 0 bases, with 3 bases of the junction left unmatched. This CDR3 is 16 amino acids long. CDR3 sequence reads: CARGTSGGPNTGELFF. As DNA, the CDR3 is TGTGCCAGAGGGACTAGCGGGGGACCGAACACCGGGGAGCTGTTTTTT. The complete variable domain, with remaining parts taken from reference TRBV7-8 and TRBJ2-2, reads GAGVSQSPRYKVAKRGQDVALRCDPISGHVSLFWYQQALGQGPEFLTYFQNEAQLDKSGLPSDRFFAERPEGSVSTLKIQRTQQEDSAVYLCARGTSGGPNTGELFFGEGSRLTVL.

The chain couples TRBV28 to TRBJ2-2, with D tentatively TRBD1 (5 bases). The V end lost 2 bases, the J end lost 7 bases, and 5 bases lay between the germline ends. The CDR3 is 12 residues long. Germline V lookup: CDR1 MDHEN, CDR2 SYDVKM. The CDR3 protein is CASSLRGGELFF. The CDR3, as DNA: TGTGCCAGCAGTTTAAGGGGCGGGGAGCTGTTTTTT.

The DNA of the CDR3 is TGCAGTGCTAGATGGGGGGGGCCACCCTACTTC. This gives the protein CSARWGGPPYF. The chain recombines TRBV20-1 with TRBJ2-5; possibly TRBD2 for D (7 bases). This CDR3 has 11 amino acids. V was trimmed by 2 bases and J by 14 bases, leaving 15 bases between them. Germline V CDR1 and CDR2: DFQATT, SNEGSKA (reference sequence).

The chain couples TRBV30 to TRBJ1-5; a possible D gene is TRBD1 (5 bases). V shed 3 bases and J shed 6 bases, with 12 bases lying between them. CDR1 is GTSNPN and CDR2 is SVGIG in the germline V gene (reference sequence). The CDR3 has 13 amino acids. Here the CDR3 DNA reads TGTGCCTGGAGCAGACAGCGGGGTCAGCCCCAGCATTTT. Translating it yields CAWSRQRGQPQHF.

The chain links TRBV7-2 to TRBJ2-2, with 8 bases lining up with TRBD1. The CDR3 consists of 15 residues. The V gene end was trimmed by 5 bases and the J gene end by 6 bases; junction bases not matched to a gene: 8. CDR1 and CDR2 from the germline V gene are SGHTA and FQGNSA. CDR3 bases: TGTGCCAGCAGCCCCAGGACAGGGAAGCCCGGGGAGCTGTTTTTT. Translating it yields CASSPRTGKPGELFF.

V usage is TRBV7-9 and J usage is TRBJ2-7, with D possibly TRBD2 on 6 matching bases. This CDR3 contains 17 residues. V was trimmed by 4 bases and J by 5 bases, leaving 24 bases between them. CDR1 and CDR2 (germline): SEHNR, FQNEAQ (reference sequence). The CDR3 here is CASSSSSVEGGWNEQYF. CDR3 DNA: TGTGCCAGCAGCTCCTCTTCTGTGGAGGGAGGATGGAACGAGCAGTACTTC.

The rearrangement uses TRBV5-4 and TRBJ1-6; D ambiguous. CDR3 length equals 14 residues. The germline gives CDR1 SGHNT, CDR2 YYREEE (reference sequence). The V gene lost 4 bases and the J gene lost 8 bases, with 13 bases spanning the gap. The CDR3 reads CASSPRGPHSPLHF. CDR3 nucleotides: TGTGCCAGCAGCCCTCGGGGTCCCCATTCACCCCTCCACTTT. The full variable domain, completed using reference TRBV5-4 and TRBJ1-6, is ETGVTQSPTHLIKTRGQQVTLRCSSQSGHNTVSWYQQALGQGPQFIFQYYREEENGRGNFPPRFSGLQFPNYSSELNVNALELDDSALYLCASSPRGPHSPLHFGNGTRLTVT.

Only a few counts were recorded for this clone. Germline and junction disagree at one end, which may indicate a read error. The chain is built from TRBV2 and TRBJ1-1; no clear D gene. The CDR3 length is 14 residues. The germline V gene encodes CDR1 SNHLY and CDR2 FYNNEI. The CDR3 DNA follows: TGTGCCAGCAGGGTCCGTGTGGGAGTCTCTGAGGCTTTCTTT. Its protein is CASRVRVGVSEAFF.

In DNA form, the CDR3 reads TGTGCCAGTAGCCTAGTGGGGGGGCTCTCCACAGATACGCAGTATTTT. It translates to CASSLVGGLSTDTQYF. V gene TRBV19 combines with J gene TRBJ2-3; tentative D call: TRBD2 (7 bases). The V gene lost 6 bases and the J gene lost 2 bases, with 18 bases spanning the gap. CDR1 and CDR2 from the germline V gene are LNHDA and SQIVND (reference sequence). The length of the CDR3 is 16 residues.

This clone has a single count. The rearrangement uses TRBV12-5 and TRBJ2-7; 7 positions match TRBD2. The CDR3 covers 12 residues. CDR1 and CDR2 (germline): LGHNT, FRNRAP. V trimming: 6 bases; J trimming: 3 bases; junction bases outside the gene matches: 2. This CDR3 is CASGPGGYEQYF. The DNA for the CDR3 is TGTGCTAGTGGACCGGGGGGCTACGAGCAGTACTTC.

The genes are TRBV30 and TRBJ2-5, with 9 nucleotides matching TRBD2. V was clipped by 3 bases and J by 4 bases; unmatched bases: 6. CDR1 is GTSNPN and CDR2 is SVGIG in the germline V gene (reference sequence). CDR3 length: 14 residues. DNA for the CDR3: TGTGCCTGGAGGACCCTTAGCGGGGGAGAGACCCAGTACTTC. This codes for CAWRTLSGGETQYF.

The chain uses TRBV21-1 and TRBJ1-1. TRBV21-1 is marked as a pseudogene. The CDR3 totals 13 residues. CDR3 residues: CASSRDGHTEAFF. For the CDR3, the DNA is TGTGCCAGCAGCAGGGACGGTCACACTGAAGCTTTCTTT.

The J gene is TRBJ2-1, the V gene TRBV2; D remains ambiguous. Germline V gene sequence: CDR1 SNHLY, CDR2 FYNNEI. CDR3 length: 14 amino acids. V was trimmed by 0 bases and J by 4 bases, leaving 7 bases between them. CDR3 sequence reads: CASSEAWGYNEQFF. In nucleotides, the CDR3 is TGTGCCAGCAGTGAAGCCTGGGGTTACAATGAGCAGTTCTTC.

The gene calls are TRBV7-2 and TRBJ1-2; TRBD1 is a possible D gene (5 bases). This CDR3 spans 13 amino acids. Trimming took off 10 bases at V and 7 bases at J, with 19 bases between the two ends. The germline V gene encodes CDR1 SGHTA and CDR2 FQGNSA. The CDR3 nucleotides are TGTGCCACAATTAAACAAGGGACGGGTGGCTACACCTTC. This sequence encodes CATIKQGTGGYTF.

The V call is TRBV7-9, the J call TRBJ1-6; unclear D gene. V was pared by 1 base and J by 7 bases, with 8 bases between. Germline V gene lookup returns CDR1 SEHNR and CDR2 FQNEAQ (reference sequence). The CDR3 is made up of 14 amino acids. The CDR3 protein is CASSLERANSPLHF. CDR3 coding DNA: TGTGCCAGCAGCTTAGAAAGAGCGAATTCACCCCTCCACTTT.

This clone was seen only a few times. This rearrangement joins TRBV7-2 to TRBJ2-2, with D uncertain. V was trimmed by 2 bases and J by 3 bases, leaving 13 bases between them. Germline V gene lookup returns CDR1 SGHTA and CDR2 FQGNSA. The CDR3 is made up of 16 amino acids. The CDR3 nucleotides are TGTGCCAGCAGCTTATTTTGGACGGCGGACACCGGGGAGCTGTTTTTT. Its translation: CASSLFWTADTGELFF. Variable domain in full (rest from reference TRBV7-2 and TRBJ2-2): GAGVSQSPSNKVTEKGKDVELRCDPISGHTALYWYRQSLGQGLEFLIYFQGNSAPDKSGLPSDRFSAERTGGSVSTLTIQRTQQEDSAVYLCASSLFWTADTGELFFGEGSRLTVL.